One sample yielded the 18 T cell receptor beta chains listed below, sequenced in a study of regulatory T cells in long-lasting Graves disease. Time point denoted: persistent/refractory GD, antithyroid drugs over 5 years with positive TRAb. RNA extracted from PBMCs served as the sequencing template. CDR3 regions were amplified by Arm-PCR using iRepertoire HTBI primers to build TCR beta libraries. Each CDR3 protein is one row after TCRdb ran MiXCR on the multiplex PCR reads. The sample carries approximately 470,000 distinct CDR3 sequences, around 20% recorded once. Here the sequenced sample was peripheral blood mononuclear cells (PBMCs), taken when the disease was refractory, from a patient treated with antithyroid drugs. These receptors were collected from a female donor with Graves disease.

This clonotype was seen repeatedly, ten times or more. The V gene is TRBV3-1, the J gene TRBJ2-7; TRBD1 aligns across 9 bases. Unmatched junction bases numbered 6, after V lost 3 bases and J lost 3 bases. Germline CDR1 reads LGHDT; CDR2 reads YNNKEL (reference sequence). There are 15 residues in the CDR3. The CDR3 sequence is CASSQDRGWDYEQYF. The CDR3 nucleotides are TGTGCCAGCAGCCAGGACAGGGGCTGGGACTACGAGCAGTACTTC.

This clonotype was seen a few times. The J gene is TRBJ2-2, the V gene TRBV11-2; TRBD2 matches at 11 bases. With 2 bases clipped from V and 2 bases from J, the junction kept 19 bases outside the gene matches. This CDR3 comprises 22 residues. Germline lookup yields CDR1 SGHAT and CDR2 FQNNGV. The CDR3 DNA reads as TGTGCCAGCAGCTTATTTTTTTGGGGCCTAGCGGGAGGTCAAGCCAACACCGGGGAGCTGTTTTTT. This codes for CASSLFFWGLAGGQANTGELFF.

This clonotype was picked up many times. The rearrangement joins TRBV28 to TRBJ2-5, with TRBD1 matching 11 bases. Germline CDR1 reads MDHEN; CDR2 reads SYDVKM. The CDR3 consists of 13 residues. The V gene end was trimmed by 11 bases and the J gene end by 3 bases; junction bases not matched to a gene: 5. CDR3: CASRDRGKETQYF. CDR3 sequence (DNA): TGTGCCTCGCGGGACAGGGGGAAAGAGACCCAGTACTTC.

The gene calls are TRBV5-1 and TRBJ2-3; 9 bases map to TRBD1. Trimming took 5 bases from V and 1 from J; bases not matched to a gene: 5. Germline V gives CDR1 SGHRS, CDR2 YFSETQ. The CDR3 spans 15 residues. The CDR3 DNA reads as TGCGCCAGCAGGGACAGGGGATTACGCACAGATACGCAGTATTTT. Translating gives CASRDRGLRTDTQYF. The complete variable domain, with remaining parts taken from reference TRBV5-1 and TRBJ2-3, reads KAGVTQTPRYLIKTRGQQVTLSCSPISGHRSVSWYQQTPGQGLQFLFEYFSETQRNKGNFPGRFSGRQFSNSRSEMNVSTLELGDSALYLCASRDRGLRTDTQYFGPGTRLTVL.

The chain has TRBV5-5 and TRBJ1-1; D perhaps matches TRBD1 (5 bases). This CDR3 contains 15 residues. V gave up 3 bases and J gave up 1 base, with 13 bases separating them. Germline CDR1 SGHKS, CDR2 YYEKEE (reference sequence). In DNA form, the CDR3 reads TGTGCCAGCAGCTGGGGGGGAGACCCGAACACTGAAGCTTTCTTT. Protein: CASSWGGDPNTEAFF.

This clonotype was observed at least ten times. CDR3 DNA: TGTGCCAGCAGTTACGGACTAGCGGGGGCCTACGAGCAGTACTTC. Protein: CASSYGLAGAYEQYF. The rearrangement joins TRBV6-2 or TRBV6-3 to TRBJ2-7; TRBD2 matches at 13 bases. Per the germline V gene, CDR1 is MNHEY and CDR2 is SVGEGT. The CDR3 loop spans 15 amino acids. The J segment lost 2 bases and the V segment lost 2 bases, leaving 0 bases of the junction unmatched.

This clonotype showed up many times. The chain carries TRBV11-2 and TRBJ1-6, with 7 bases identical to TRBD1. Germline-derived CDR1 and CDR2 are SGHAT and FQNNGV. The length of the CDR3 is 14 residues. V was pared by 3 bases and J by 10 bases, with 6 bases of the junction left unmatched. CDR3 region: CASSFTGVESPLHF. The DNA of the CDR3 is TGTGCCAGCAGCTTTACAGGGGTGGAGTCACCCCTCCACTTT.

V and J are TRBV6-5 and TRBJ2-1; 7 bases line up with TRBD2. V gave up 2 bases and J gave up 4 bases; unmatched junction bases: 5. The germline gives CDR1 MNHEY, CDR2 SVGAGI. The CDR3 contains 15 residues. The CDR3 loop reads CASSYEAGRYNEQFF. The CDR3 DNA reads TGTGCCAGCAGTTACGAAGCGGGGCGGTACAATGAGCAGTTCTTC.

This clonotype was counted ten times or more. The rearrangement links TRBV6-5 to TRBJ1-2; D remains unclear. Germline V gene data show CDR1 as MNHEY and CDR2 as SVGAGI. The CDR3 sequence is 16 residues long. With 0 bases removed from V and 3 bases from J, the gap between germline ends came to 14 bases. Written as DNA, the CDR3 is TGTGCCAGCAGTTACTCTTCGATTGGCGGGGACTATGGCTACACCTTC. Translated, it gives CASSYSSIGGDYGYTF.

The sample holds many counts of this clonotype. The chain is built from TRBV28 and TRBJ1-5, with a weak D call TRBD1 (6 bases). The CDR3 runs 15 residues. V lost 4 bases and J lost 7, with 17 bases in between. The germline V gene encodes CDR1 MDHEN and CDR2 SYDVKM. The DNA for the CDR3 is TGTGCCAGCAGTTCGGCCTACAGGGTTTTGCAGCCCCAGCATTTT. Its protein is CASSSAYRVLQPQHF.

This clonotype turned up a few times. J is TRBJ2-2 and V is TRBV27; D perhaps matches TRBD2 (6 bases). From germline, CDR1 is MNHEY and CDR2 SMNVEV (reference sequence). V dropped 11 bases and J dropped 0 bases, with 10 bases sitting between them. The CDR3 is made up of 13 amino acids. The DNA of the CDR3 is TGTGCCTCCGGGAGCGCGAACACCGGGGAGCTGTTTTTT. Translated: CASGSANTGELFF.

This clonotype appeared many times. CDR3 loop: CASSYDSAYEQYF. CDR3 coding DNA: TGTGCCAGCAGTTATGACTCAGCCTACGAGCAGTACTTC. The chain joins TRBV6-9 to TRBJ2-7; D unclear. Trimming stripped 2 bases from V and 2 bases from J, with 7 bases between. The CDR3 contains 13 residues. Germline lookup yields CDR1 MNHGY and CDR2 SVAAGI.

With respect to this clonotype: This could be a read error, since a much larger clone is one nucleotide away. The V gene is TRBV28, the J gene TRBJ2-7, with D perhaps matching TRBD1 (6 bases). V was shortened by 2 bases and J by 0 bases, with 20 bases between the two germline ends. In germline, CDR1 is MDHEN, CDR2 SYDVKM. The CDR3 runs to 18 residues. The CDR3 protein is CASSLRGPVGAASYEQYF. Here the CDR3 DNA reads TGTGCCAGCAGTTTACGGGGCCCCGTGGGGGCAGCCTCCTACGAGCAGTACTTC.

This clonotype was seen repeatedly, ten times or more. The rearrangement links TRBV7-2 to TRBJ1-2; TRBD1 matches at 9 bases. The CDR3 length is 16 residues. Trimming took 5 bases from V and 7 from J; bases not matched to a gene: 14. CDR1 and CDR2 (germline): SGHTA, FQGNSA. The CDR3 loop reads CASSATVGTGFLGYTF. The CDR3 DNA follows: TGTGCCAGCAGCGCTACCGTAGGGACAGGGTTTCTTGGCTACACCTTC.

This clonotype was counted many times. The chain is built from TRBV29-1 and TRBJ1-2; D ambiguous. The CDR3 consists of 12 residues. Trimming took off 2 bases at V and 2 bases at J, with 6 bases between the two ends. Germline V gene sequence: CDR1 SQVTM, CDR2 ANQGSEA. CDR3 bases: TGCAGCGTTGAATGGAAGAACTATGGCTACACCTTC. It translates to CSVEWKNYGYTF.

The CDR3 here is CAWSSPPRQYF. The CDR3, as DNA: TGTGCCTGGAGTTCCCCTCCCAGGCAGTACTTC. The chain recombines TRBV30 with TRBJ2-7; D gene unclear. This CDR3 comprises 11 residues. The V and J ends lost 2 bases and 9 bases respectively, with 11 bases between them. The V gene's germline CDR1 is GTSNPN and CDR2 SVGIG (reference sequence).

This clonotype came up many times. The J gene is TRBJ2-7, the V gene TRBV28; the D gene is possibly TRBD1 (5 bases). Trimming left V 2 bases short and J 2 bases short, with 13 bases between. CDR3 length: 15 residues. CDR1 MDHEN and CDR2 SYDVKM come from the germline V gene. This CDR3 is CASSLSWQGTYEQYF. The DNA for the CDR3 is TGTGCCAGCAGTTTAAGTTGGCAGGGAACCTACGAGCAGTACTTC. Combining the CDR3 with reference TRBV28 and TRBJ2-7 gives the whole variable domain DVKVTQSSRYLVKRTGEKVFLECVQDMDHENMFWYRQDPGLGLRLIYFSYDVKMKEKGDIPEGYSVSREKKERFSLILESASTNQTSMYLCASSLSWQGTYEQYFGPGTRLTVT.

This clonotype was found many times. The chain employs TRBV7-2 and TRBJ2-7; 13 bases fit TRBD2. Germline values: CDR1 SGHTA, CDR2 FQGNSA. This CDR3 spans 15 amino acids. With V trimmed by 4 bases and J by 5 bases, 5 bases remained unmatched. The CDR3 region is CASSYLTSGRNEQYF. CDR3 sequence (DNA): TGTGCCAGCAGCTACCTGACTAGCGGGAGGAACGAGCAGTACTTC.